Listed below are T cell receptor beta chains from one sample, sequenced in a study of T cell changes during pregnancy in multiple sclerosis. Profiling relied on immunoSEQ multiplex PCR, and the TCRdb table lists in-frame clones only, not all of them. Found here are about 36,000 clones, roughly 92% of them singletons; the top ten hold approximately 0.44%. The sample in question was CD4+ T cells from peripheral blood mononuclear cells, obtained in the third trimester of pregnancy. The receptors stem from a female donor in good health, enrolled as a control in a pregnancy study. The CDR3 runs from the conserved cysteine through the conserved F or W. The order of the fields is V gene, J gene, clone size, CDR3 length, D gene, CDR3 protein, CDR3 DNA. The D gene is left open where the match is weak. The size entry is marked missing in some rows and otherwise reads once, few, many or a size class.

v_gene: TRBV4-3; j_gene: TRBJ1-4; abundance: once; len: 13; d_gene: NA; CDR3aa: CASSQDYGAVLFF; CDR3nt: TGCGCCAGCAGCCAAGATTATGGGGCAGTGCTATTTTTT
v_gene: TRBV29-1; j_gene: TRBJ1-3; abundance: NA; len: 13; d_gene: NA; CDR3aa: CSVSRDMVNTIYF; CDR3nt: TGCAGCGTTTCCAGGGACATGGTTAACACCATATATTTT
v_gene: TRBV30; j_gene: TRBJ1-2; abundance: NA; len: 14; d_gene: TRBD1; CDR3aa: CAWGSMTGDYGYTF; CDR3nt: TGTGCCTGGGGATCCATGACAGGGGACTATGGCTACACCTTC
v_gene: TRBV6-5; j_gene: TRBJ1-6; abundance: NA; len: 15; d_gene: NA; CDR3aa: CASSPTEIYNSPLHF; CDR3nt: TGTGCCAGCAGTCCGACAGAAATCTATAATTCACCCCTCCACTTT
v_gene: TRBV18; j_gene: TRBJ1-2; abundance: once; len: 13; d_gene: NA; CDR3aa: CASSTDGNYGYTF; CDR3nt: TGTGCCAGCTCAACAGACGGTAACTATGGCTACACCTTC
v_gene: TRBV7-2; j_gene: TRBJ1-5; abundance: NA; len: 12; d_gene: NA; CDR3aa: CASTLRGQPQHF; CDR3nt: TGTGCCAGCACTTTAAGGGGTCAGCCCCAGCATTTT
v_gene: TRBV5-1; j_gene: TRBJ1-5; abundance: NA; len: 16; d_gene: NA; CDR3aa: CASSPDGTSSNQPQHF; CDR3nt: TGCGCCAGCAGCCCCGATGGGACAAGTAGCAATCAGCCCCAGCATTTT
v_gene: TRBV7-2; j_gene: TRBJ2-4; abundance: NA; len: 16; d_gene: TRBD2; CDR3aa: CASSFPGLAGKNIQYF; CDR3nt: TGTGCCAGCAGCTTCCCGGGACTAGCGGGGAAAAACATTCAGTACTTC
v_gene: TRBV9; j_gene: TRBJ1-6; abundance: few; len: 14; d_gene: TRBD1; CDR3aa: CASTPGQHNSPLHF; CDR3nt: TGTGCCAGCACCCCGGGACAGCATAATTCACCCCTCCACTTT
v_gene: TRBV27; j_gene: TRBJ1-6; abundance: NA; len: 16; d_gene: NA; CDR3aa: CASSFGGFNSNSPLHF; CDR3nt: TGTGCCAGCAGTTTTGGAGGGTTCAACTCTAATTCACCCCTCCACTTT
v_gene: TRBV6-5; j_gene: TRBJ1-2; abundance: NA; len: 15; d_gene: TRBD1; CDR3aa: CASSYQRDSPYGYTF; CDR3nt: TGTGCCAGCAGTTATCAAAGGGACAGTCCCTATGGCTACACCTTC
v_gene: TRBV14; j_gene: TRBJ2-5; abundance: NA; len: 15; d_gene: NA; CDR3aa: CASSQPGKIQETQYF; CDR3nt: TGTGCCAGCAGCCAACCAGGGAAGATACAAGAGACCCAGTACTTC
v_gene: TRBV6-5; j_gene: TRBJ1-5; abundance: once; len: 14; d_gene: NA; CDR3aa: CASRSGGGNQPQHF; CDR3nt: TGTGCCAGCAGGAGTGGGGGGGGCAATCAGCCCCAGCATTTT
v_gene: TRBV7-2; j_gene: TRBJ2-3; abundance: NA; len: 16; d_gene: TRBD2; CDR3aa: CASSLGLAGGADTQYF; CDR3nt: TGTGCCAGCAGCTTAGGACTAGCGGGGGGTGCAGATACGCAGTATTTT
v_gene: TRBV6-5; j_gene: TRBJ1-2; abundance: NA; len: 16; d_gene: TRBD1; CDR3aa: CASSYSQRGRGQGYTF; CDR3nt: TGTGCCAGCAGTTACTCGCAACGGGGCAGGGGGCAGGGCTACACCTTC
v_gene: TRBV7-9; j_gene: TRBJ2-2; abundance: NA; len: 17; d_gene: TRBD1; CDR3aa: CASSFRDRVEITGELFF; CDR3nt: TGTGCCAGCAGCTTCCGGGACAGGGTGGAGATCACCGGGGAGCTGTTTTTT
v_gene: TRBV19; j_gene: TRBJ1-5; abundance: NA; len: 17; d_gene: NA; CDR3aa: CASSIGSKGGSNQPQHF; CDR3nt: TGTGCCAGTAGTATAGGTAGTAAGGGAGGGAGCAATCAGCCCCAGCATTTT
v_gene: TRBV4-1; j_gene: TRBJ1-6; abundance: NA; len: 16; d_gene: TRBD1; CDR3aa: CASSQPTGGVGSPLHF; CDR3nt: TGCGCCAGCAGCCAACCTACAGGGGGCGTGGGTTCACCCCTCCACTTT
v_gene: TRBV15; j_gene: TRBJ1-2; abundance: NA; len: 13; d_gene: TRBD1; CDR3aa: CATSLTGNYGYTF; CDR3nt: TGTGCCACCAGCTTGACAGGGAACTATGGCTACACCTTC
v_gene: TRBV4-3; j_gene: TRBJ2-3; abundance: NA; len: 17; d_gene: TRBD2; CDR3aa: CASSHPKTSGCTDTQYF; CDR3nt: TGCGCCAGCAGCCACCCGAAGACTAGCGGCTGCACAGATACGCAGTATTTT
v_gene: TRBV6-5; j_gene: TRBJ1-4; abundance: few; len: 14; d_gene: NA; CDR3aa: CASSRDIGRSKLFF; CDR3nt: TGTGCCAGCAGCCGCGATATCGGGAGATCAAAACTGTTTTTT
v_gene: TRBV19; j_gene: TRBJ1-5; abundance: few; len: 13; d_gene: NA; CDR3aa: CASSIDRKQPQHF; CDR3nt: TGTGCCAGTAGTATAGATAGAAAACAGCCCCAGCATTTT
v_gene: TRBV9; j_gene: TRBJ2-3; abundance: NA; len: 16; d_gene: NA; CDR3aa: CASSPRGRASTDTQYF; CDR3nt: TGTGCCAGCAGCCCCCGAGGTCGTGCTAGCACAGATACGCAGTATTTT
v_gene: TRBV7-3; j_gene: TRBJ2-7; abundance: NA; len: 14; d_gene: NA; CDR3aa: CASSLMGLDYEQYF; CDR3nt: TGTGCCAGCAGCTTAATGGGGCTAGACTACGAGCAGTACTTC
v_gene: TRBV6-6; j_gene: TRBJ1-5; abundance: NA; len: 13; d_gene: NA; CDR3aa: CASTLNSNQPQHF; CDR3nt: TGTGCCAGCACCTTAAATAGCAATCAGCCCCAGCATTTT
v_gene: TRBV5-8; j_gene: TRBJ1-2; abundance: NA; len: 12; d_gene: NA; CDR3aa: CASSLRRYGYTF; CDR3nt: TGTGCCAGCAGCTTGCGGCGGTATGGCTACACCTTC
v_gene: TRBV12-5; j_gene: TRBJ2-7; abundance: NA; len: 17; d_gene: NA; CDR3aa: CASGLGLVGAFRYEQYF; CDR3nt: TGTGCTAGTGGTTTGGGACTCGTTGGGGCGTTTCGGTACGAGCAGTACTTC